The 9 T cell receptor beta chains below all came from one sample that was sequenced in a study of cytomegalovirus exposure and HLA in healthy donors. The PCR made use of 60 Vbeta and 13 Jbeta primers. Method: immunoSEQ multiplex PCR; TCRdb's copy keeps in-frame clones and lacks some. The sample has approximately 150,000 clones; roughly 74% are singletons. The specimen was PBMCs. All receptors derive from a man aged 40-50 years in good health and CMV-seronegative.

This clone has just a few counts. The J gene is TRBJ1-2, the V gene TRBV25-1; tentative D call: TRBD1 (5 bases). CDR3 length: 12 residues. The germline V gene encodes CDR1 MGHDK and CDR2 SYGVNS. V was pared by 5 bases and J by 6 bases, with 10 bases between. In DNA, the CDR3 is TGTGCCAGCAGTTGGTCGGGGGATGGCTACACCTTC. The encoded protein is CASSWSGDGYTF.

V gene TRBV7-2 combines with J gene TRBJ2-7, with TRBD2 matching over 10 bases. The CDR3 consists of 16 residues. V gave up 1 base and J gave up 6 bases; unmatched junction bases: 9. Germline assignment: CDR1 SGHTA and CDR2 FQGNSA. CDR3 sequence (DNA): TGTGCCAGCAGCTTAGTAGGCCTAGCGGGGGCTCGCGAGCAGTACTTC. This gives the protein CASSLVGLAGAREQYF.

The chain is built from TRBV7-9 and TRBJ1-5; no definite D call. Deletions cut 1 base from V and 1 base from J, with 5 bases between. The germline V gene encodes CDR1 SEHNR and CDR2 FQNEAQ (reference sequence). The CDR3 extends over 14 amino acids. CDR3 residues: CASSLVGSNQPQHF. The CDR3 DNA reads TGTGCCAGCAGCTTAGTCGGGAGCAATCAGCCCCAGCATTTT.

In its sample, this clone was seen once. The chain combines TRBV9 with TRBJ2-1, with TRBD2 matching over 8 bases. This CDR3 region has 16 residues. V lost 0 bases to trimming and J lost 6 bases; unmatched junction nucleotides: 8. The germline CDR1 and CDR2 sequences are SGDLS and YYNGEE. CDR3 protein: CASSVGGGRRSNEQFF. The CDR3 nucleotides read TGTGCCAGCAGCGTAGGCGGGGGGCGGAGGTCCAATGAGCAGTTCTTC.

The V gene is TRBV7-9, the J gene TRBJ2-2; 9 nucleotides match TRBD1. V shed 4 bases and J 4 bases; nucleotides not matched to a gene: 13. Germline V gene sequence: CDR1 SEHNR, CDR2 FQNEAQ (reference sequence). This CDR3 has 18 residues. Here the CDR3 reads CASSSTHRDREFTGELFF. In nucleotides, the CDR3 is TGTGCCAGCAGCTCTACCCACCGGGACAGGGAATTCACCGGGGAGCTGTTTTTT.

The V call is TRBV5-6, the J call TRBJ2-5, with a tentative D call TRBD1 (6 bases). The CDR3 runs 19 residues. The ends were cut back, 4 bases at V and 5 bases at J, with 30 bases in the middle. Germline loops: CDR1 SGHDT, CDR2 YYEEEE. CDR3 amino acids: CASSTPPSFDRLQGETQYF. CDR3 nucleotide sequence: TGTGCCAGCAGCACCCCCCCGAGCTTCGACAGGCTTCAGGGGGAGACCCAGTACTTC.

The V gene is TRBV7-9, the J gene TRBJ1-4, with D possibly matching TRBD1 (6 bases). Germline V gene sequence: CDR1 SEHNR, CDR2 FQNEAQ (reference sequence). The ends were cut back, 5 bases at V and 0 bases at J, with 10 bases in the middle. CDR3 length: 15 residues. The CDR3 spells CASSPRQATNEKLFF. In DNA, the CDR3 is TGTGCCAGCAGCCCCCGACAGGCAACTAATGAAAAACTGTTTTTT.

J is TRBJ1-5 and V is TRBV5-6; TRBD1 might be the D (5 bases). Between the trimmed V and J ends, which lost 4 bases and 2 bases, there was a span of 13 bases. CDR1 is SGHDT, CDR2 YYEEEE, per germline. The CDR3 length is 15 residues. The CDR3 here is CASSPAGGGNQPQHF. CDR3 bases: TGTGCCAGCAGCCCCGCCGGGGGGGGCAATCAGCCCCAGCATTTT.

The gene calls are TRBV7-2 and TRBJ2-7; TRBD1 aligns across 8 bases. V trimming: 5 bases; J trimming: 4 bases; junction bases outside the gene matches: 4. Germline V CDR1 and CDR2: SGHTA, FQGNSA. The length of the CDR3 is 13 residues. In DNA, the CDR3 is TGTGCCAGCAGCCCCAGGACAGGGTACGAGCAGTACTTC. It is translated as CASSPRTGYEQYF.